Detailed here is one T cell receptor (beta chain). As yet, its antigen is unknown. Every naive CD8 library was made from between about 20,000 and 1,100,000 sorted cells with 10%, 30% or 50% RNA. V gave up 8 bases and J gave up 0 bases, with 13 bases separating them. CDR1 is MNHNS and CDR2 is SASEGT in the germline V gene. The CDR3 has 14 amino acids. The data derive from a study of molecular identifiers for immune sequencing clone quantification. General study results and limits: Highly expanded clone sizes could be underestimated by identical TCR molecules sharing a barcode. Spike-in Jurkat TCR RNA from a single cell reportedly registered among 900,000 to 1,000,000 naive cells.

MiXCR, run by TCRdb on the PCR reads, gives a single entry per CDR3 protein. The repertoire has approximately 680,000 distinct CDR3 sequences, 25% of them found once; the top ten carry 0.75% to 0.8%. V usage is TRBV6-1 and J usage is TRBJ1-1; D unclear. The origin of this receptor is a human donor in good health. Some libraries in this study had Jurkat cell RNA spiked in. The sample consisted of naive CD8+ T cells from blood, with Jurkat cell RNA spiked in. The sample's subset: FACS-sorted CD8+CD4-CCR7+CD45RA+ naive T cells. Here the CDR3 reads CASPNQEMNTEAFF. As DNA, the CDR3 is TGTGCCAGCCCTAATCAAGAGATGAACACTGAAGCTTTCTTT.